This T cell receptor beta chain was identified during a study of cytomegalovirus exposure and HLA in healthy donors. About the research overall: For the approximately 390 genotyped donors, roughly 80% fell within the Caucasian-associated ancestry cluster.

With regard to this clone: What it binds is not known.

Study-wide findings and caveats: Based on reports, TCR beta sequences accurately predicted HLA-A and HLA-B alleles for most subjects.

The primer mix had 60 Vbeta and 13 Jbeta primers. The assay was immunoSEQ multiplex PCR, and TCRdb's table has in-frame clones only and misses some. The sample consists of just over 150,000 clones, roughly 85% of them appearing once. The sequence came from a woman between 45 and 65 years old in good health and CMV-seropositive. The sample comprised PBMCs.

CDR3 region: CASSRGQANEQFF. CDR3 nucleotide sequence: TGCGCCAGCAGCAGGGGACAGGCCAATGAGCAGTTCTTC. J is TRBJ2-1 and V is TRBV5-1; 8 bases fit TRBD1. The CDR3 extends over 13 amino acids. The V and J ends lost 4 bases and 6 bases, in that order; junction bases with no gene match: 3. The V gene's germline CDR1 is SGHRS and CDR2 YFSETQ.